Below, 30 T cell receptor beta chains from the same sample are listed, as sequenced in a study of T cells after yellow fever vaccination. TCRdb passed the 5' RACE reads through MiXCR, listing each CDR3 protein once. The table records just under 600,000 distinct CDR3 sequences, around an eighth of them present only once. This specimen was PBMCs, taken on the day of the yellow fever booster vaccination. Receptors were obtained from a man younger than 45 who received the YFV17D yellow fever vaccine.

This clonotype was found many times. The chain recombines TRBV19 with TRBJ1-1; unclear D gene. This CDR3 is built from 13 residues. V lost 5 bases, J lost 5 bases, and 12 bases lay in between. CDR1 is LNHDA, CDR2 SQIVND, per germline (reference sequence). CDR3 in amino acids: CASSYGVGTEAFF. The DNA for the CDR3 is TGTGCCAGTAGTTACGGGGTAGGGACTGAAGCTTTCTTT.

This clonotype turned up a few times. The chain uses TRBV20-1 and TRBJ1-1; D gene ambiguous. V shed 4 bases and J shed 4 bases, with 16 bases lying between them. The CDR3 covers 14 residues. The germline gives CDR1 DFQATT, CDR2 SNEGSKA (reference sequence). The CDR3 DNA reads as TGCAGTGCTAACCCGGGGAGCTATACCACTGAAGCTTTCTTT. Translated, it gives CSANPGSYTTEAFF.

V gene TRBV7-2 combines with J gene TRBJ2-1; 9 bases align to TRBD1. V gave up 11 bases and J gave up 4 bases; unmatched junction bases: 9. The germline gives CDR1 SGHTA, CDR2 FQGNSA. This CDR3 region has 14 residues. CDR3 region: CAVLRDRAYNEQFF. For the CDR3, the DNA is TGTGCCGTCCTTCGGGACAGGGCTTACAATGAGCAGTTCTTC. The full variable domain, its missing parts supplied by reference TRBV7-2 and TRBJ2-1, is GAGVSQSPSNKVTEKGKDVELRCDPISGHTALYWYRQSLGQGLEFLIYFQGNSAPDKSGLPSDRFSAERTGGSVSTLTIQRTQQEDSAVYLCAVLRDRAYNEQFFGPGTRLTVL.

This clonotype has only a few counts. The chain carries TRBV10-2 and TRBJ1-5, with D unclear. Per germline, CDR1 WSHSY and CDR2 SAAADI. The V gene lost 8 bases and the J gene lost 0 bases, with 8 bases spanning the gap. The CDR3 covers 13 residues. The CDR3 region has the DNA TGCGCCAGCGGGGAATTTAGCAATCAGCCCCAGCATTTT. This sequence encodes CASGEFSNQPQHF.

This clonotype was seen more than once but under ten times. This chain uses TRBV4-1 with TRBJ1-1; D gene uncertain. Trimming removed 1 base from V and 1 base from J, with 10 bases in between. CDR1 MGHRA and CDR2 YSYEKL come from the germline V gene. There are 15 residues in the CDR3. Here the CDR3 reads CASSQGWTENTEAFF. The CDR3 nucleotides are TGCGCCAGCAGCCAAGGGTGGACGGAGAACACTGAAGCTTTCTTT.

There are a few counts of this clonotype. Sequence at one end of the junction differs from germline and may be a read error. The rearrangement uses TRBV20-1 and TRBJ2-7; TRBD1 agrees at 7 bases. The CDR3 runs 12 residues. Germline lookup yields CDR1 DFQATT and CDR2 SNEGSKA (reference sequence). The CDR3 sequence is CRATGDIGEQYF. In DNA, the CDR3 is TGCAGGGCTACAGGGGACATTGGGGAGCAGTACTTC.

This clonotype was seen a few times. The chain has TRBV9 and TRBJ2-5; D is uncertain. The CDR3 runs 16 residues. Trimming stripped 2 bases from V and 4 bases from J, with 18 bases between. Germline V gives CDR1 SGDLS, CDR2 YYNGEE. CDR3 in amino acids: CASSVSPGQMRETQYF. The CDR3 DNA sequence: TGTGCCAGCAGCGTCAGTCCGGGCCAAATGAGAGAGACCCAGTACTTC.

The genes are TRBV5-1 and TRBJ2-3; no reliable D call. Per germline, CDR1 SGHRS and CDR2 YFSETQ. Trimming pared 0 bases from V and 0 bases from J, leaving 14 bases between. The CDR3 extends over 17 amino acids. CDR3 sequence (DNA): TGCGCCAGCAGCTTGGGGTCCAGCACTCTCAGCACAGATACGCAGTATTTT. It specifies CASSLGSSTLSTDTQYF. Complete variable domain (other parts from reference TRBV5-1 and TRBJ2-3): KAGVTQTPRYLIKTRGQQVTLSCSPISGHRSVSWYQQTPGQGLQFLFEYFSETQRNKGNFPGRFSGRQFSNSRSEMNVSTLELGDSALYLCASSLGSSTLSTDTQYFGPGTRLTVL.

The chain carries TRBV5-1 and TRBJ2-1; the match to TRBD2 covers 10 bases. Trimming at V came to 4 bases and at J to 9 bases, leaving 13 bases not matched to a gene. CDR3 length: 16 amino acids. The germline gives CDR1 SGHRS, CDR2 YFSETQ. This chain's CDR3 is CASSPAPSGRVAEQFF. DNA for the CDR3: TGCGCCAGCAGCCCCGCACCGAGCGGGAGGGTAGCTGAGCAGTTCTTC.

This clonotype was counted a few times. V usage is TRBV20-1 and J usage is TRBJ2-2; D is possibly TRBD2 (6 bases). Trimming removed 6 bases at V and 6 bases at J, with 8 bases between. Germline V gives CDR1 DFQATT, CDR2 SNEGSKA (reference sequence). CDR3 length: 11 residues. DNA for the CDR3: TGCAGTGCGGTAGCGGCCGGGGAGCTGTTTTTT. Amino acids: CSAVAAGELFF.

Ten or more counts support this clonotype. The CDR3 here is CASSPRQGRDTQYF. The CDR3 region has the DNA TGTGCCAGCAGCCCACGACAGGGAAGAGATACGCAGTATTTT. The chain joins TRBV7-6 to TRBJ2-3; TRBD1 matches 7 bases. The CDR3 is 14 amino acids. V dropped 5 bases and J dropped 5; count of bases not matched to a gene: 7. Germline assignment: CDR1 SGHVS and CDR2 FNYEAQ.

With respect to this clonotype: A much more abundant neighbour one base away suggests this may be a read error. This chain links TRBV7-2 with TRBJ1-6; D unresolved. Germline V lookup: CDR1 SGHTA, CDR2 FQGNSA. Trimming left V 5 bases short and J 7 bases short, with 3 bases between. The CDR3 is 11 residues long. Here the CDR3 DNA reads TGTGCCAGCAGCCGGAATTCACCCCTCCACTTT. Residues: CASSRNSPLHF.

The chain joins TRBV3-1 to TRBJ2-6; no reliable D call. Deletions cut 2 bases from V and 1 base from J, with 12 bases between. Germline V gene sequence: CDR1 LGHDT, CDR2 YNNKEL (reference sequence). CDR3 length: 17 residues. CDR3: CASSQLGYGSGANVLTF. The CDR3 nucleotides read TGTGCCAGCAGCCAACTAGGTTACGGGTCTGGGGCCAACGTCCTGACTTTC.

The CDR3 loop is CASRTLGGEMGELFF. CDR3 nucleotide sequence: TGTGCCAGTAGGACCTTGGGCGGAGAAATGGGGGAGCTGTTTTTT. This chain uses TRBV19 with TRBJ2-2; no clear D gene. This CDR3 has 15 residues. V was pared by 6 bases and J by 8 bases, with 19 bases between. Germline CDR1 reads LNHDA; CDR2 reads SQIVND (reference sequence).

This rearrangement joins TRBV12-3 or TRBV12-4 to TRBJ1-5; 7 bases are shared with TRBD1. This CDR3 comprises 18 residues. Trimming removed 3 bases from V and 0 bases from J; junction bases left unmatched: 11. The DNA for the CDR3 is TGTGCCAGCAGTTTTGTTCTCAGGGGGGGATATAGCAATCAGCCCCAGCATTTT. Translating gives CASSFVLRGGYSNQPQHF.

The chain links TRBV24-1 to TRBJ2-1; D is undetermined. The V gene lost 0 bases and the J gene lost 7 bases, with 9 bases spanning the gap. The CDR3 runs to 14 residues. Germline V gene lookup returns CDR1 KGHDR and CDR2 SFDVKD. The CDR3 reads CATSDLPPRNEQFF. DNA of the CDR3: TGTGCCACCAGTGATTTGCCCCCCCGAAATGAGCAGTTCTTC.

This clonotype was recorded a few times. The CDR3 DNA is TGTGCCAGCAGTGAGTCCGGCGGAAACACTGAAGCTTTCTTT. It yields the protein CASSESGGNTEAFF. V usage is TRBV6-1 and J usage is TRBJ1-1; no clear D gene. Germline V CDR1 and CDR2: MNHNS, SASEGT. V lost 3 bases and J lost 2, with 10 bases in between. This CDR3 has 14 amino acids.

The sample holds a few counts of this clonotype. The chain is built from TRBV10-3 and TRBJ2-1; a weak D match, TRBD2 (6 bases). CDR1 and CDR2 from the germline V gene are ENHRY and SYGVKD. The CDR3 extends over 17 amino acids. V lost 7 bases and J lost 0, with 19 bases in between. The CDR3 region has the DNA TGTGCCATCAATGGGGTGGGACGGGGGAGCTCCTACAATGAGCAGTTCTTC. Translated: CAINGVGRGSSYNEQFF.

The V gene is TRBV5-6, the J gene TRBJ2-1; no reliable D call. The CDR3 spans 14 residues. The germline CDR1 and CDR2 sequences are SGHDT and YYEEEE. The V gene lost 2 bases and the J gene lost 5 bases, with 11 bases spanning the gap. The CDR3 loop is CASSFGIGNNEQFF. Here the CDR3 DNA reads TGTGCCAGCAGCTTCGGTATAGGGAACAATGAGCAGTTCTTC.

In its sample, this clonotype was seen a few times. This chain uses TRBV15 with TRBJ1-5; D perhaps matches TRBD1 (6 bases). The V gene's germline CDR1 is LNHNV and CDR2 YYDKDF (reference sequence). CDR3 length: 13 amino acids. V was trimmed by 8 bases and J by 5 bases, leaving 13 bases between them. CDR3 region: CATGQSFDQPQHF. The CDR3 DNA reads TGTGCCACCGGACAGTCCTTCGATCAGCCCCAGCATTTT.

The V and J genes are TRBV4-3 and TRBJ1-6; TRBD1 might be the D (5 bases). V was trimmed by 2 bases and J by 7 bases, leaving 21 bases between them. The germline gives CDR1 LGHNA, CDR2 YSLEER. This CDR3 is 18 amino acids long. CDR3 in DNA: TGCGCCAGCAGCCAACTGGGGGAACCTAAACCAAGCAATTCACCCCTCCACTTT. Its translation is CASSQLGEPKPSNSPLHF.

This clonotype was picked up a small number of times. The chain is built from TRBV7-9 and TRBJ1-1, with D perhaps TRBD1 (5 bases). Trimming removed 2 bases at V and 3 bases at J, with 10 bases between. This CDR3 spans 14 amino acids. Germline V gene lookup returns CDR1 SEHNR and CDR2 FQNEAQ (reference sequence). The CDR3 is CASSLWGVDTEAFF. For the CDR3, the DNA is TGTGCCAGCAGCTTATGGGGGGTTGACACTGAAGCTTTCTTT.

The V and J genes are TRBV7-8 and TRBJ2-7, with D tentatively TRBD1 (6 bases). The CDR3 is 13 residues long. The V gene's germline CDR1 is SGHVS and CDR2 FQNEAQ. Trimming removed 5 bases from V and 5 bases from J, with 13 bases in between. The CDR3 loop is CASSRTAPDEQYF. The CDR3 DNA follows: TGTGCCAGCAGCCGGACAGCTCCCGACGAGCAGTACTTC.

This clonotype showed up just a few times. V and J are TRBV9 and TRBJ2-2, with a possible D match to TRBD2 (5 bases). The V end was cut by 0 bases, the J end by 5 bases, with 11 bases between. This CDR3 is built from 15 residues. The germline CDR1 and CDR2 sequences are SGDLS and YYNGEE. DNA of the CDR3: TGTGCCAGCAGCGTAGACCAAGAGCGGACCGGGGAGCTGTTTTTT. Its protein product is CASSVDQERTGELFF.

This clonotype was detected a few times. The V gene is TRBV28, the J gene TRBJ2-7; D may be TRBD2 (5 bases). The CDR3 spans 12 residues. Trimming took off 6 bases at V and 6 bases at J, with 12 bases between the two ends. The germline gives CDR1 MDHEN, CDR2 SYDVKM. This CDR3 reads CASRTLVGEQYF. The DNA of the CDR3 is TGTGCCAGCAGGACACTAGTTGGCGAGCAGTACTTC.

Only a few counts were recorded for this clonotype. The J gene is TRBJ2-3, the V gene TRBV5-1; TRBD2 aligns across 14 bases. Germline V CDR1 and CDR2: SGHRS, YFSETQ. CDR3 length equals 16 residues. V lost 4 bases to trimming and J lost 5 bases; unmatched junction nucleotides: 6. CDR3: CASSLGTSGSRDTQYF. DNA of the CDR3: TGCGCCAGCAGCCTGGGGACTAGCGGGAGTAGAGATACGCAGTATTTT.

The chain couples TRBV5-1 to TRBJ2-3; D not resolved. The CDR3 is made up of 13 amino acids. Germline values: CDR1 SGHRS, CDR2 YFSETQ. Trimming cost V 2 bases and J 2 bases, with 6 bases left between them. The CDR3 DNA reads TGCGCCAGCAGCTTACAGCTCACAGATACGCAGTATTTT. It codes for CASSLQLTDTQYF.

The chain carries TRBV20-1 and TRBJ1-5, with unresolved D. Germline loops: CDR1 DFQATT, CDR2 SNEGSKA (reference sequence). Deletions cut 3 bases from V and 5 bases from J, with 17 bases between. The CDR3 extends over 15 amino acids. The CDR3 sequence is CSARDGGIWDQPQHF. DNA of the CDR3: TGCAGTGCTAGGGACGGAGGAATTTGGGATCAGCCCCAGCATTTT.

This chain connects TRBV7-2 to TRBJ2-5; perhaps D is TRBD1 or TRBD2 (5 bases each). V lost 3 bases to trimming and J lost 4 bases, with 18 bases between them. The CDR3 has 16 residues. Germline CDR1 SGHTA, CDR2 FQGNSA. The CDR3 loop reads CASSLTGTIGPETQYF. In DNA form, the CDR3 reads TGTGCCAGCAGCTTGACGGGGACCATCGGGCCAGAGACCCAGTACTTC.

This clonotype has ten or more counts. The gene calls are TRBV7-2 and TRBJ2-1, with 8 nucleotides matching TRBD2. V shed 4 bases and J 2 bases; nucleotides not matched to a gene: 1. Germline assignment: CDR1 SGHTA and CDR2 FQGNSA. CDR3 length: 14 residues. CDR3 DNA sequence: TGTGCCAGCAGCTCACTAGCGGCCTACAATGAGCAGTTCTTC. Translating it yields CASSSLAAYNEQFF.